These T cell receptor beta chains were read from a single sample in a study of blood T cell repertoires in COVID-19. The protocol was immunoSEQ multiplex PCR, while the TCRdb copy is restricted to in-frame clones and leaves out a portion. The sample records around 88,000 clones, roughly 90% being singletons. Material for sequencing was peripheral blood. The receptors were sampled from a man aged 55 to 70 with acute or convalescent COVID-19. The CDR3 runs from the conserved cysteine through the conserved F or W. The D gene is left open where the match is weak. Clone size is not always given. Where it is, it says once, few, many or a class for expanded clones.

>TRBV6-5|TRBJ1-2|.|.
CASSLQVTYGYTF
TGTGCCAGCAGTCTTCAGGTAACCTATGGCTACACCTTC
>TRBV6-5|TRBJ1-5|.|.
CASSGQFFGNQPQHF
TGTGCCAGCAGCGGACAGTTTTTTGGCAATCAGCCCCAGCATTTT
>TRBV7-9|TRBJ2-6|.|.
CASSIGVLSSGANVLTF
TGTGCCAGCAGCATAGGAGTCCTAAGCTCTGGGGCCAACGTCCTGACTTTC
>TRBV4-3|TRBJ2-6|.|once
CASSGAPGANVLTF
TGCGCCAGCAGCGGGGCGCCTGGGGCCAACGTCCTGACTTTC
>TRBV7-9|TRBJ2-7|TRBD2|.
CASSLARGELYEQYF
TGTGCCAGCAGCTTAGCGCGGGGGGAGCTATACGAGCAGTACTTC
>TRBV11-1|TRBJ2-7|.|.
CASSPRQGGTFYEQYF
TGTGCCAGCAGCCCCCGACAGGGAGGTACCTTCTACGAGCAGTACTTC
>TRBV20-1|TRBJ2-3|.|.
CSAKRQDTQYF
TGCAGTGCCAAAAGACAAGATACGCAGTATTTT
>TRBV11-3|TRBJ1-2|.|.
CASNSGRGFYGYTF
TGTGCCAGCAATTCGGGCAGGGGCTTCTATGGCTACACCTTC
>TRBV27|TRBJ2-7|TRBD2|many
CASSLGTSGLYEQYF
TGTGCCAGCAGTTTAGGGACTAGCGGCCTCTACGAGCAGTACTTC
>TRBV7-2|TRBJ2-7|.|.
CASSFPGSDSYEQYF
TGTGCCAGCAGCTTTCCCGGGAGCGACTCCTACGAGCAGTACTTC
>TRBV7-2|TRBJ2-1|TRBD2|.
CASSLVPNAAGVNRGEQFF
TGTGCCAGCAGCTTAGTCCCTAATGCGGCGGGAGTGAATAGGGGTGAGCAGTTCTTC
>TRBV21-1|TRBJ2-7|.|.
CASSKGGNLAAIRYEQYF
TGTGCCAGCAGCAAAGGGGGGAATCTAGCGGCAATCCGGTACGAGCAGTACTTC
>TRBV5-1|TRBJ2-7|.|.
CASSLEPSSYEQYF
TGCGCCAGCAGCTTGGAACCGAGCTCCTACGAGCAGTACTTC
>TRBV19|TRBJ2-1|.|.
CASSFGTIGGEQFF
TGTGCCAGTAGTTTCGGGACAATTGGGGGTGAGCAGTTCTTC
>TRBV5-4|TRBJ2-3|.|.
CASSSGRERPDTQYF
TGTGCCAGCAGCAGCGGACGGGAGAGGCCAGATACGCAGTATTTT
>TRBV7-2|TRBJ2-1|TRBD2|once
CASSWGLAGGSSYNEQFF
TGTGCCAGCAGCTGGGGACTAGCGGGAGGTAGCTCCTACAATGAGCAGTTCTTC
>TRBV5-1|TRBJ1-3|TRBD1|.
CASSTTGPGENTIYF
TGCGCCAGCAGCACGACAGGGCCTGGGGAAAACACCATATATTTT
>TRBV19|TRBJ2-5|.|.
CASSRRGGLGETQYF
TGTGCCAGTAGTAGAAGGGGGGGGTTAGGGGAGACCCAGTACTTC
>TRBV11-1|TRBJ2-3|.|.
CASSPSDSTDTQYF
TGTGCCAGCAGCCCTAGCGACAGCACAGATACGCAGTATTTT
>TRBV5-1|TRBJ2-1|TRBD1|.
CASSLDRPYNEQFF
TGCGCCAGCTCATTGGACAGGCCTTACAATGAGCAGTTCTTC
>TRBV11-2|TRBJ2-1|.|.
CASSLGWAGPTYNEQFF
TGTGCCAGCAGCTTAGGGTGGGCGGGACCAACCTACAATGAGCAGTTCTTC
>TRBV7-9|TRBJ1-4|.|.
CASSSGEGELFF
TGTGCCAGCAGCTCCGGGGAGGGGGAACTGTTTTTT
>TRBV28|TRBJ2-7|.|.
CASSYDTRYEQYF
TGTGCCAGCAGTTACGACACCCGTTACGAGCAGTACTTC
>TRBV7-2|TRBJ1-1|.|.
CASTLRGGTEAFF
TGTGCCAGCACCCTGAGGGGGGGCACTGAAGCTTTCTTT
>TRBV28|TRBJ2-7|TRBD1|.
CASRSRDSHYEQYF
TGTGCCAGCAGAAGCCGGGACAGCCATTACGAGCAGTACTTC
>TRBV19|TRBJ2-2|.|.
CASSTPKKTANTGELFF
TGTGCCAGTAGTACCCCAAAAAAGACAGCTAACACCGGGGAGCTGTTTTTT
>TRBV15|TRBJ2-5|TRBD1|.
CATSRVPRDRGTETQYF
TGTGCCACCAGCAGAGTCCCCCGGGACAGGGGAACGGAGACCCAGTACTTC
>TRBV19|TRBJ2-4|TRBD2|.
CASNNPGGSIQYF
TGTGCCAGTAATAACCCCGGGGGGAGCATTCAGTACTTC
>TRBV19|TRBJ1-5|.|.
CASSIVKNQPQHF
TGTGCCAGTAGTATTGTCAAAAATCAGCCCCAGCATTTT
>TRBV4-3|TRBJ2-6|.|once
CASSQDGTDYAGANVLTF
TGCGCCAGCAGCCAAGATGGGACGGACTACGCTGGGGCCAACGTCCTGACTTTC
>TRBV6-5|TRBJ2-2|TRBD1|.
CASRDRGRTGELFF
TGTGCCAGTCGGGACAGGGGGCGCACCGGGGAGCTGTTTTTT